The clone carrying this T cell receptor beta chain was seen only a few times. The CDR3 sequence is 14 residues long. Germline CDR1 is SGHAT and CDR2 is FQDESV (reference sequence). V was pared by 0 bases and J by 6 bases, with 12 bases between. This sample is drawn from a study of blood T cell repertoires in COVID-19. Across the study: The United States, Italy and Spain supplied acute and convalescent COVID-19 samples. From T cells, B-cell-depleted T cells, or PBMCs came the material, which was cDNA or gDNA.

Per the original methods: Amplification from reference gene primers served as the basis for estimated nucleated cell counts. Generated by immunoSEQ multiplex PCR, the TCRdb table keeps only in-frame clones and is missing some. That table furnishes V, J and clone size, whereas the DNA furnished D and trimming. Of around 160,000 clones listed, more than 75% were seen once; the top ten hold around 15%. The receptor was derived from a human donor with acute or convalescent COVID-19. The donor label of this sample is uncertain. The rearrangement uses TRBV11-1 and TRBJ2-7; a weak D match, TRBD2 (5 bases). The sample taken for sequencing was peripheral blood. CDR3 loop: CASSLAGMGREQYF. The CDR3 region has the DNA TGTGCCAGCAGCTTAGCCGGGATGGGCCGCGAGCAGTACTTC.